This T cell receptor beta chain is drawn from a study of T cell responses to AZD1222 COVID-19 vaccine. Study-level points and caveats: It should be noted that donors were predominantly white British and more often female, and clonal diversity was possibly underestimated.

The germline V gene encodes CDR1 SGDLS and CDR2 YYNGEE. This CDR3 contains 15 residues. Trimming stripped 0 bases from V and 6 bases from J, with 15 bases between. For this clone: Its antigen is not identified.

Second doses that came at about 4 or about 12 weeks were put together. Method: immunoSEQ multiplex PCR; TCRdb's copy keeps in-frame clones and lacks some. Among tens of thousands of clones listed, 70% to 90% were seen once. The chain couples TRBV9 to TRBJ1-1, with D possibly being TRBD1 (6 bases). The source material was peripheral blood, sampled 28 days after the second AZD1222 dose. The sequence came from an adult who received the AZD1222 COVID-19 vaccine. CDR3 protein: CASSVDPRGESEAFF. The CDR3 coding sequence is TGTGCCAGCAGCGTAGATCCCAGGGGTGAGTCTGAAGCTTTCTTT.